What follows is one T cell receptor beta chain and its context. The data are from a study of blood T cell repertoires in COVID-19. About the research overall: The United States, Italy and Spain provided the acute and convalescent COVID-19 samples. PBMCs, B-cell-depleted T cells, or T cells provided the cDNA or gDNA that made up the material.

Trimming left V 9 bases short and J 5 bases short, with 16 bases between. Per the germline V gene, CDR1 is ENHRY and CDR2 is SYGVKD. This CDR3 has 13 amino acids. Methods used by the authors: For nucleated cells, counts were estimated from reference gene primer amplification. TCRdb keeps only in-frame clones here, not all; method: immunoSEQ multiplex PCR. V and J calls and clone size follow that table, whereas D and trimming were derived from the DNA. The sample shows 150,000 to 200,000 clones, about nine tenths of them seen only once. This TCR was sampled from a man in his late teens or twenties who had recovered from COVID-19. This chain links TRBV10-3 with TRBJ2-5, with D tentatively TRBD2 (6 bases). Material: peripheral blood. The CDR3 here is CAMARGGGETQYF. The CDR3 nucleotides read TGTGCCATGGCAAGGGGCGGAGGGGAGACCCAGTACTTC.